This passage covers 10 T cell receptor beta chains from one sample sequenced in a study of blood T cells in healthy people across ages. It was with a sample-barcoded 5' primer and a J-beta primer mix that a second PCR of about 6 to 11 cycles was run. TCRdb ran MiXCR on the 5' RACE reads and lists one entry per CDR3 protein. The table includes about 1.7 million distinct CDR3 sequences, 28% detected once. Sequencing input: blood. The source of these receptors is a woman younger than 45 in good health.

CDR3 in DNA: TGCGCCAGCAGCCAAGGGACAGGGGTTATAGGCTCCTACGAGCAGTACTTC. Its protein product is CASSQGTGVIGSYEQYF. The V call is TRBV4-3, the J call TRBJ2-7; 9 nucleotides line up with TRBD1. The CDR3 runs 17 residues. Germline V gene sequence: CDR1 LGHNA, CDR2 YSLEER. After removal of 1 base from V and 0 bases from J, the junction contained 7 bases not matched to a gene.

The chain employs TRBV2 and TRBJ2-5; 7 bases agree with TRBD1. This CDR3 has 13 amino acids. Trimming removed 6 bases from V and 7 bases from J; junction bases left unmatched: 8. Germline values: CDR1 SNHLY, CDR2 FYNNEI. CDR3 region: CASRVTGYGTQYF. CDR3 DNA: TGTGCCAGCAGGGTGACAGGGTATGGGACCCAGTACTTC. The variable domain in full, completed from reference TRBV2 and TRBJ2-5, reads EPEVTQTPSHQVTQMGQEVILRCVPISNHLYFYWYRQILGQKVEFLVSFYNNEISEKSEIFDDQFSVERPDGSNFTLKIRSTKLEDSAMYFCASRVTGYGTQYFGPGTRLLVL.

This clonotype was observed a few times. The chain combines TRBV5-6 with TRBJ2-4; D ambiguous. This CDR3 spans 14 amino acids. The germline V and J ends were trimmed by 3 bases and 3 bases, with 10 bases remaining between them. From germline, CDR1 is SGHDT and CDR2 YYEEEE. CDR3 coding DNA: TGTGCCAGCAGCTCGACCCCTGGCAAAAACATTCAGTACTTC. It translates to CASSSTPGKNIQYF.

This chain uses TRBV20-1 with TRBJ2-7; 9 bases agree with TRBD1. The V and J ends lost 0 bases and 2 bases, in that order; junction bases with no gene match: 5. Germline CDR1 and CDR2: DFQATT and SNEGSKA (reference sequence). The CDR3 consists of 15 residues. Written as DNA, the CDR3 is TGCAGTGCTAGAGACTCCGGGACAGGGCCCTACGAGCAGTACTTC. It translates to CSARDSGTGPYEQYF.

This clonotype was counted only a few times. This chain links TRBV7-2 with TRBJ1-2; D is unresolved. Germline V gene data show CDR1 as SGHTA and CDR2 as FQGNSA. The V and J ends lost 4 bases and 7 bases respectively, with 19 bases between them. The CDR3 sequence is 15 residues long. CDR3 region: CASSSGRATLSGYTF. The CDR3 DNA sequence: TGTGCCAGCAGCTCCGGCCGGGCTACGCTGAGTGGCTACACCTTC. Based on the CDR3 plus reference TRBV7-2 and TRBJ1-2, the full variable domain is GAGVSQSPSNKVTEKGKDVELRCDPISGHTALYWYRQSLGQGLEFLIYFQGNSAPDKSGLPSDRFSAERTGGSVSTLTIQRTQQEDSAVYLCASSSGRATLSGYTFGSGTRLTVV.

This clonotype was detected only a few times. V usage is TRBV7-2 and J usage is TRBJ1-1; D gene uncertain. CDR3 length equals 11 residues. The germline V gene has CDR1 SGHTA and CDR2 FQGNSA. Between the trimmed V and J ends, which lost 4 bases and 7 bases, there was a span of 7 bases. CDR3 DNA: TGTGCCAGCAGCTCCGGGATTGAAGCTTTCTTT. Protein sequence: CASSSGIEAFF.

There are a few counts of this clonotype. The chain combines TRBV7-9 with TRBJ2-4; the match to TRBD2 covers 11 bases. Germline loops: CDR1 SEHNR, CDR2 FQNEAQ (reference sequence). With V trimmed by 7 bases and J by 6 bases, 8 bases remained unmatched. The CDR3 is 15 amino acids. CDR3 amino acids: CASIDIAGGVNIQYF. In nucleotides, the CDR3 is TGTGCCAGCATCGATATAGCGGGAGGGGTAAACATTCAGTACTTC.

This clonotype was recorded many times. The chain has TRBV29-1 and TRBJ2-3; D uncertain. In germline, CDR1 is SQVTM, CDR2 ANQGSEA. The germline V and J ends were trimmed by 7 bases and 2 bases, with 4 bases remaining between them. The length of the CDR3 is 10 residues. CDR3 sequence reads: CSGDTDTQYF. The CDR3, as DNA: TGCAGCGGGGACACAGATACGCAGTATTTT.

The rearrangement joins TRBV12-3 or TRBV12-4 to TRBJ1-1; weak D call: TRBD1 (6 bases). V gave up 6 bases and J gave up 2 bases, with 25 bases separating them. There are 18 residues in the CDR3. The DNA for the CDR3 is TGTGCCAGCAGACTCCAAGTCCCGGGACAAGATCGAAACACTGAAGCTTTCTTT. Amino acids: CASRLQVPGQDRNTEAFF.

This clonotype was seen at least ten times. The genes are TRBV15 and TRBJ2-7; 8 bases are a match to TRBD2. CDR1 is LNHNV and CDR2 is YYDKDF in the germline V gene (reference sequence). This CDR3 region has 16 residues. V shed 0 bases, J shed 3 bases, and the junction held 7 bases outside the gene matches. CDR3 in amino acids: CATSRDLSGGLYEQYF. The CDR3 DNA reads TGTGCCACCAGCAGAGATCTGAGCGGGGGACTCTACGAGCAGTACTTC.